Included here is one T cell receptor (beta chain) sequence, with context. This entry belongs to a study of blood T cell repertoires in COVID-19. As processed by the authors: Counts of nucleated cells, estimated from reference gene primer amplification, were obtained. The assay was immunoSEQ multiplex PCR, and TCRdb's table has in-frame clones only and misses some. The V and J calls and clone size were taken over from that table, and D and trimming were inferred from the DNA. The table has about 120,000 clones, over 75% seen once. Germline V gives CDR1 SGHNT, CDR2 YENEEA. V dropped 5 bases and J dropped 6 bases, with 14 bases sitting between them. The CDR3 extends over 13 amino acids.

The clonotype originates from a woman aged 70-85 years with acute or convalescent COVID-19. Sequenced input: peripheral blood. This chain links TRBV11-3 with TRBJ2-7, with a tentative D call TRBD1 (5 bases). CDR3 loop: CASSLDSASEQYF. DNA for the CDR3: TGTGCCAGCAGCCTCGACAGCGCAAGCGAGCAGTACTTC.